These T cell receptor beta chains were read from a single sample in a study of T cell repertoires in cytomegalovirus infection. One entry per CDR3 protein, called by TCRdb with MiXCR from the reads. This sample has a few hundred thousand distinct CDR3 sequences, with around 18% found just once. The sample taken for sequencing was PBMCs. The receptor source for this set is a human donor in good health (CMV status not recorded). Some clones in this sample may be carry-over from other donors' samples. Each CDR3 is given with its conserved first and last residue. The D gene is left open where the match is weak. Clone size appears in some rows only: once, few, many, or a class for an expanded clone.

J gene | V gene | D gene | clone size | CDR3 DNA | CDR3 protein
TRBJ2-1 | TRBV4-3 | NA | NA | TGCGCCAGCAGCCAAGTACAGACAGTGGGTGAGCAGTTCTTC | CASSQVQTVGEQFF
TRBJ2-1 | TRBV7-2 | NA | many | TGTGCCAGCGCAACGGGACTTTCCTACAATGAGCAGTTCTTC | CASATGLSYNEQFF
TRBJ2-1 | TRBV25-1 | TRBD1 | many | TGTGCCAGCAGTGAATCGACAGGGGCTTATACTGAGCAGTTCTTC | CASSESTGAYTEQFF
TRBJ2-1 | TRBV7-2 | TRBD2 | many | TGTGCCAGCAGCTTAGCGGGGACTAGCGGGCTCAATGAGCAGTTCTTC | CASSLAGTSGLNEQFF
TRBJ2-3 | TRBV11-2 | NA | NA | TGTGCCAGCAGCCAATTGGGGGGCACAGGGTTGGCAGATACGCAGTATTTT | CASSQLGGTGLADTQYF
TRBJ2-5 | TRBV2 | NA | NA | TGTGCCACCTCGGACTACCAAGAGACCCAGTACTTC | CATSDYQETQYF
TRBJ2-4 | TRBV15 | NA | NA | TGTGCCACCAGCAGATCCGGACTCTTGGCCAAAAACATTCAGTACTTC | CATSRSGLLAKNIQYF
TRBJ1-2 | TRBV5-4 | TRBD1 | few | TGTGCCAGCAGTCGATCACAGGGGGCCGCATATGGCTACACCTTC | CASSRSQGAAYGYTF
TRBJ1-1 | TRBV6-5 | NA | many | TGTGCCAGCAGTTACTCCGGGGGCACTGAAGCTTTCTTT | CASSYSGGTEAFF
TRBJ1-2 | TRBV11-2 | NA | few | TGTGCCAGCAGTAACTGGGGCTATGGCTACACCTTC | CASSNWGYGYTF
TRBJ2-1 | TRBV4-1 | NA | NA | TGCGCCAGCAGCCAAGAATTGGAGGTCAATGAGCAGTTCTTC | CASSQELEVNEQFF
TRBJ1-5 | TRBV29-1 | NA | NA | TGCAGCGTTGAACCCCCCACTTGGCCCCAGCATTTT | CSVEPPTWPQHF
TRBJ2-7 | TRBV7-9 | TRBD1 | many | TGTGCCAGCACCGACAGGGAGTCCTACGAGCAGTACTTC | CASTDRESYEQYF
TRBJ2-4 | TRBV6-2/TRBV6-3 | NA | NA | TGTGCCAGCAGTTCCCCGGTGGGGAGGCAGTACTTC | CASSSPVGRQYF
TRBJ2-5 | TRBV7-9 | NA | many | TGTGCCAGCAGCCCCCGGGCGGAGACCCAGTACTTC | CASSPRAETQYF
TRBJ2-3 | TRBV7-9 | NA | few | TGTGCCAGCAGCTCCTCTGGCCCAGATACGCAGTATTTT | CASSSSGPDTQYF
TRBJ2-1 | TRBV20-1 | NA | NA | TGCAGTGCTAGAACGATGGGGGGGCGTGAGCAGTTCTTC | CSARTMGGREQFF
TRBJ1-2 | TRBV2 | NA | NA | TGTGCCAGCAATCCGGGCAACTATGGCTACACCTTC | CASNPGNYGYTF
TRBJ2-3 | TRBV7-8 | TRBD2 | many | TGTGCCAGCAGCTTAGGGGGCTCGGGGGGAGATACGCAGTATTTT | CASSLGGSGGDTQYF
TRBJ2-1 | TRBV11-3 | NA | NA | TGTGCCAGCAGCTCCGGGGGCTGGACAGGGCAGTTCTTC | CASSSGGWTGQFF
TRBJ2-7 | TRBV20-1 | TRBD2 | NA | TGCAGTGCTCGCACCGGGACTAGCGGATACGAGCAGTACTTC | CSARTGTSGYEQYF
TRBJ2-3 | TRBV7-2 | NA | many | TGTGCCAGCACCCAGGGGGGAGATACGCAGTATTTT | CASTQGGDTQYF
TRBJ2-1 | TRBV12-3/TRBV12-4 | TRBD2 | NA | TGTGCCAGCAGGGTGACTAGCGGGGGGGCCTGGTCCTACAATGAGCAGTTCTTC | CASRVTSGGAWSYNEQFF
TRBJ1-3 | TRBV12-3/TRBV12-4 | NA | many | TGTGCCAGCAGTTTACGGTCAACAAACACCATATATTTT | CASSLRSTNTIYF
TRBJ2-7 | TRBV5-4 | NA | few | TGTGCCAGCAGCTTGGTGGTGGACCTAACCCCCTACGAGCAGTACTTC | CASSLVVDLTPYEQYF
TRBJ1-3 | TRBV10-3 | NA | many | TGTGCCATCAGTGAGCCCCTCGACAAGGCGGACCATGGAAACACCATATATTTT | CAISEPLDKADHGNTIYF
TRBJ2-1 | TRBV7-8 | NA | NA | TGTGCCAGCAGCTTAGCTAGGGAAGGGGCGAATGAGCAGTTCTTC | CASSLAREGANEQFF
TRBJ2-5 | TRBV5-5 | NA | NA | TGTGCCAGCAGCTTGGGTCAGGCCGAAAGAGAGACCCAGTACTTC | CASSLGQAERETQYF
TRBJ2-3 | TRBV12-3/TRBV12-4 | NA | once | TGTGCCAGCAGTGGGGGTCCCCTTGGAAGCACAGATACGCAGTATTTT | CASSGGPLGSTDTQYF
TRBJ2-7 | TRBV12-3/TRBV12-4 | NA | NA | TGTGCCAGCAGTTTAAGGCAGTTATACGAGCAGTACTTC | CASSLRQLYEQYF
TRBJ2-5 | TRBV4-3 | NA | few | TGCGCCAGCAGCCAAGAGGTTACCGCGGGAGAGACCCAGTACTTC | CASSQEVTAGETQYF
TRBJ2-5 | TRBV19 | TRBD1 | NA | TGTGCCAGTAGTAGGAGGACAGGGGACATCCAAGAGACCCAGTACTTC | CASSRRTGDIQETQYF
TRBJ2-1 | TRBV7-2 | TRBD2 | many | TGTGCCAGCAGCTTATCCGCGGGGGGATACAATGAGCAGTTCTTC | CASSLSAGGYNEQFF
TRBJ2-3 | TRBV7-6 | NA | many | TGTGCCAGCAGCCCAAAAGACCGTAGTTCCGATACGCAGTATTTT | CASSPKDRSSDTQYF
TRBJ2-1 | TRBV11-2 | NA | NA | TGTGCCAGCAGCTTTGTGGCGGGTTGGGCCAATGAGCAGTTCTTC | CASSFVAGWANEQFF
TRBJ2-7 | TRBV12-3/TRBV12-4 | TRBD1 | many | TGTGCCAGCAGTCTAAACAGGGGGGCCTCTGGCGAGCAGTACTTC | CASSLNRGASGEQYF